The 15 T cell receptor beta chains listed next were all sequenced from one sample in a study of OX40 agonist ivuxolimab in advanced cancers. Sequenced by immunoSEQ multiplex PCR; TCRdb stores in-frame clones only, minus some. Here the sample spans about 73,000 clones, 85% to 90% being singletons. The sample consisted of CD4+ or CD8+ T cells sorted from blood, taken in a trial of the OX40 agonist ivuxolimab. The receptor set was obtained from an adult with an advanced solid tumor such as melanoma, head and neck, liver or kidney cancer.

The chain recombines TRBV7-9 with TRBJ1-1; D gene unclear. The CDR3 runs to 13 residues. Trimming took off 3 bases at V and 3 bases at J, with 8 bases between the two ends. CDR1 SEHNR and CDR2 FQNEAQ come from the germline V gene (reference sequence). CDR3 protein: CASSLPGDTEAFF. As DNA, the CDR3 is TGTGCCAGCAGCTTGCCGGGCGACACTGAAGCTTTCTTT.

The chain uses TRBV2 and TRBJ1-2, with D uncertain. This CDR3 is built from 15 residues. CDR1 is SNHLY, CDR2 FYNNEI, per germline. In DNA form, the CDR3 reads TGTGGATCGATTGGGTCCAATCCGGGGAGCTATGGCTACACCTTC. Translation gives CGSIGSNPGSYGYTF.

The V gene is TRBV6-5, the J gene TRBJ1-1; no clear D gene. The CDR3 runs 14 residues. Trimming pared 6 bases from V and 4 bases from J, leaving 15 bases between. Germline CDR1 MNHEY, CDR2 SVGAGI. Here the CDR3 reads CASSPPGLGTEAFF. In DNA, the CDR3 is TGTGCCAGCAGCCCCCCCGGGCTGGGCACTGAAGCTTTCTTT.

The chain recombines TRBV28 with TRBJ1-2; 8 bases are a match to TRBD1. The CDR3 contains 16 residues. In germline, CDR1 is MDHEN, CDR2 SYDVKM. Germline trimming cut 3 bases from V and 1 base from J; bases unmatched to any gene: 7. The CDR3 region has the DNA TGTGCCAGCAGTTTGCAGGGGGCAGGTGGTAACTATGGCTACACCTTC. Amino acids: CASSLQGAGGNYGYTF.

The chain combines TRBV7-6 with TRBJ1-1; TRBD1 agrees at 7 bases. The CDR3 extends over 14 amino acids. The V gene end was trimmed by 5 bases and the J gene end by 3 bases; junction bases not matched to a gene: 6. Germline V gives CDR1 SGHVS, CDR2 FNYEAQ. CDR3 DNA sequence: TGTGCCAGCAGCCGAGTAGGGGGCGACACTGAAGCTTTCTTT. Translated: CASSRVGGDTEAFF.

J is TRBJ2-3 and V is TRBV19, with D uncertain. The CDR3 runs to 15 residues. With 1 base removed from V and 0 bases from J, the gap between germline ends came to 8 bases. Per germline, CDR1 LNHDA and CDR2 SQIVND (reference sequence). The CDR3 DNA reads as TGTGCCAGTAGTATAGGGGCAGGAAGCACAGATACGCAGTATTTT. This sequence encodes CASSIGAGSTDTQYF. The entire variable domain, with the rest obtained from reference TRBV19 and TRBJ2-3, is as follows: DGGITQSPKYLFRKEGQNVTLSCEQNLNHDAMYWYRQDPGQGLRLIYYSQIVNDFQKGDIAEGYSVSREKKESFPLTVTSAQKNPTAFYLCASSIGAGSTDTQYFGPGTRLTVL.

The rearrangement links TRBV30 to TRBJ2-4; 8 bases are shared with TRBD1. With V trimmed by 3 bases and J by 6 bases, 1 base remained unmatched. The length of the CDR3 is 12 residues. Germline CDR1 is GTSNPN and CDR2 is SVGIG (reference sequence). Written as DNA, the CDR3 is TGTGCCTGGAGACAGGGGGGAAACATTCAGTACTTC. Its protein is CAWRQGGNIQYF. The full variable domain, completed using reference TRBV30 and TRBJ2-4, is SQTIHQWPATLVQPVGSPLSLECTVEGTSNPNLYWYRQAAGRGLQLLFYSVGIGQISSEVPQNLSASRPQDRQFILSSKKLLLSDSGFYLCAWRQGGNIQYFGAGTRLSVL.

A note on this clone: No conserved phenylalanine or tryptophan ends this CDR3, so it is likely a read error. Written as DNA, the CDR3 is TGTGCCTGGAGCGCAGGGTTGAGGGATGGCTACACCCTC. This sequence encodes CAWSAGLRDGYTL. The genes are TRBV30 and TRBJ1-2; tentative D call: TRBD1 (5 bases). Germline assignment: CDR1 GTSNPN and CDR2 SVGIG (reference sequence). There are 13 residues in the CDR3. Trimming took off 3 bases at V and 6 bases at J, with 14 bases between the two ends.

The chain couples TRBV6-5 to TRBJ1-4; the match to TRBD1 covers 7 bases. Per the germline V gene, CDR1 is MNHEY and CDR2 is SVGAGI. With 2 bases clipped from V and 5 bases from J, the junction kept 2 bases outside the gene matches. The CDR3 is 14 amino acids. This CDR3 reads CASSYVTGNEKLFF. CDR3 coding DNA: TGTGCCAGCAGTTACGTGACAGGGAATGAAAAACTGTTTTTT.

The CDR3 region has the DNA TGTGCCAGCAGTGAGGCCCTCTCACATGCTTTCTTT. Translation: CASSEALSHAFF. The chain carries TRBV2 and TRBJ1-1; no reliable D call. Germline CDR1 reads SNHLY; CDR2 reads FYNNEI. This CDR3 contains 12 residues. The germline V and J ends were trimmed by 3 bases and 11 bases, with 13 bases remaining between them. The full variable domain, completed using reference TRBV2 and TRBJ1-1, is EPEVTQTPSHQVTQMGQEVILRCVPISNHLYFYWYRQILGQKVEFLVSFYNNEISEKSEIFDDQFSVERPDGSNFTLKIRSTKLEDSAMYFCASSEALSHAFFGQGTRLTVV.

The rearrangement uses TRBV5-4 and TRBJ1-4, with TRBD1 matching over 8 bases. Germline CDR1 is SGHNT and CDR2 is YYREEE (reference sequence). With V trimmed by 4 bases and J by 4 bases, 12 bases remained unmatched. This CDR3 comprises 17 residues. The CDR3, as DNA: TGTGCCAGCAGCCCGGCCCCCTCAGGGGGCCTTAATGAAAAACTGTTTTTT. Translated, it gives CASSPAPSGGLNEKLFF.

This clone was picked up a small number of times. This chain links TRBV9 with TRBJ2-1; possibly TRBD2 for D (6 bases). The CDR3 has 15 amino acids. Germline-derived CDR1 and CDR2 are SGDLS and YYNGEE. Trimming shortened V by 0 bases and J by 9 bases, and 16 bases separated the two germline ends. The CDR3 DNA sequence: TGTGCCAGCAGCGTAGAGGTAGCGGTGTTGGCTGAGCAGTTCTTC. This gives the protein CASSVEVAVLAEQFF.

The rearrangement uses TRBV7-9 and TRBJ2-7, with unresolved D. V was shortened by 5 bases and J by 0 bases, with 8 bases between the two germline ends. The germline V gene encodes CDR1 SEHNR and CDR2 FQNEAQ (reference sequence). The CDR3 covers 13 residues. The chain's CDR3 is CASSVGSSYEQYF. As DNA, the CDR3 is TGTGCCAGCAGCGTAGGTTCCTCCTACGAGCAGTACTTC.

The rearrangement links TRBV27 to TRBJ1-3; no clear D. The CDR3 is made up of 13 amino acids. Germline CDR1 MNHEY, CDR2 SMNVEV (reference sequence). Trimming cost V 8 bases and J 4 bases, with 12 bases left between them. CDR3 sequence: CASGPVSGNTIYF. CDR3 DNA: TGTGCCAGCGGTCCGGTATCGGGAAACACCATATATTTT.

The chain carries TRBV10-2 and TRBJ1-2, with a possible D match to TRBD1 (5 bases). V was clipped by 6 bases and J by 8 bases, with 16 bases between them. CDR3 size: 13 residues. CDR1 WSHSY and CDR2 SAAADI come from the germline V gene. In DNA form, the CDR3 reads TGCGCCAGCAGGCTGGGGGGGTCCCCCGGCTACACCTTC. Its protein is CASRLGGSPGYTF.